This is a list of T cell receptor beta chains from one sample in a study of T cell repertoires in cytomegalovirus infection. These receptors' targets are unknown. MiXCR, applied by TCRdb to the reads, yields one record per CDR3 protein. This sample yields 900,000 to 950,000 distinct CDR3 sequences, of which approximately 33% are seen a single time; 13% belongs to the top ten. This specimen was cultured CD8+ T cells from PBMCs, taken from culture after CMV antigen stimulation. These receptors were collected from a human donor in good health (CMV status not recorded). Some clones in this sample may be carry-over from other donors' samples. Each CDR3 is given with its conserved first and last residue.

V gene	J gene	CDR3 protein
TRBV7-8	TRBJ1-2	CASSLGLVGRDGYTF
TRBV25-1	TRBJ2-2	CASTGASNTGELFF
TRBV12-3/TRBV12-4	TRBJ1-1	CASRDPGRGMNTEAFF
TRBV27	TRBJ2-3	CASSFGPDPSTDTQYF
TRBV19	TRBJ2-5	CASSILDRGLRGGETQYF
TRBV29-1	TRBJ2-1	CSVEDWGQGQFF
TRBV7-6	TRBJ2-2	CASSPGYGLAGGANTGELFF
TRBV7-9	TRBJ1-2	CASSSGDRGNYGYTF
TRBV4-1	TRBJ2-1	CASSQEGEGYNEQFF
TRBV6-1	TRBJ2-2	CASSDRVPGELFF
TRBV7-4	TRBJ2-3	CASSSEVPSTDTQYF
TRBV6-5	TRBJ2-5	CASSWASGGKETQYF
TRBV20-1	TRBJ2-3	CSARVAGEVRDTQYF
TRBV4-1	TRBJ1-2	CASSRDGQFPNYGYTF
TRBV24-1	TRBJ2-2	CATSDANRGRELFF
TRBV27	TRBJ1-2	CANSGRTEQYNYGYTF
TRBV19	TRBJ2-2	CASMTSGQLAGELFF
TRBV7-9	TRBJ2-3	CASSSVAGDFTDTQYF
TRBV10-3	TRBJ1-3	CAIRDSPPSTIYF
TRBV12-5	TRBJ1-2	CASGPGGIPNYGYTF
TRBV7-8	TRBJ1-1	CASSLRGGKTEAFF
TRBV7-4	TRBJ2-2	CATPRVGELFF
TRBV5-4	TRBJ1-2	CASRGENYGYTF
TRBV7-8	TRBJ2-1	CASSKVVQGHYNEQFF
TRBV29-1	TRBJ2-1	CSVEGRYNEQFF
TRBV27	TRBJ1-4	CASSNQGNEKLFF
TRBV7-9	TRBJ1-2	CASRPATAYGYTF
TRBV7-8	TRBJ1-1	CASSLARYTEAFF
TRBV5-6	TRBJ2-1	CASRPDGYNEQFF